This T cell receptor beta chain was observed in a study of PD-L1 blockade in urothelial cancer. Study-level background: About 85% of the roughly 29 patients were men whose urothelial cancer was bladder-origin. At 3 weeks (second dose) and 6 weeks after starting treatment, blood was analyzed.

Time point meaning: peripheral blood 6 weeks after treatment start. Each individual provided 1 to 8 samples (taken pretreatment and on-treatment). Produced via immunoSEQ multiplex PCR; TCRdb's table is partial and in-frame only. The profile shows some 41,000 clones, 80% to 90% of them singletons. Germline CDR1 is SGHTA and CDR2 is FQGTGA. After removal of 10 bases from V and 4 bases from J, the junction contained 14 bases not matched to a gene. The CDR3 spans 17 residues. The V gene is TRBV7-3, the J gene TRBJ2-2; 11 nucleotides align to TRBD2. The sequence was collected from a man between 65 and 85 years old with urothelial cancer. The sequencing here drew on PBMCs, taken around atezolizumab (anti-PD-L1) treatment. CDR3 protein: CATKVAGGPQGTGELFF. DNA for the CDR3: TGTGCCACTAAGGTAGCGGGAGGGCCCCAAGGCACCGGGGAGCTGTTTTTT.